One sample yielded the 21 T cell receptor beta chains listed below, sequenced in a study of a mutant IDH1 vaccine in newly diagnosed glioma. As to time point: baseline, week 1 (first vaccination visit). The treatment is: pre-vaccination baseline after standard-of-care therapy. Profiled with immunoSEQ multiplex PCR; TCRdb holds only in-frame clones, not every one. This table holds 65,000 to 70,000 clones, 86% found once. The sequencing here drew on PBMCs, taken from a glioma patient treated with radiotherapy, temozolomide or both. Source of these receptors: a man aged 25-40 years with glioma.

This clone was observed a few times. The CDR3 DNA is TGCGCCAGCAGCTTCTCGAGCTATAATTCACCCCTCCACTTT. This sequence encodes CASSFSSYNSPLHF. This chain uses TRBV5-1 with TRBJ1-6; D ambiguous. Trimming cost V 2 bases and J 3 bases, with 6 bases left between them. CDR3 length equals 14 residues. Germline CDR1 SGHRS, CDR2 YFSETQ.

The CDR3 region is CASSQEGGSRANVLTF. CDR3 coding DNA: TGCGCCAGCAGCCAAGAGGGGGGCTCGAGGGCCAACGTCCTGACTTTC. The chain carries TRBV4-1 and TRBJ2-6, with D perhaps matching TRBD1 or TRBD2 (6 bases each). Per the germline V gene, CDR1 is MGHRA and CDR2 is YSYEKL. Trimming removed 0 bases from V and 5 bases from J, with 11 bases in between. The CDR3 has 16 amino acids.

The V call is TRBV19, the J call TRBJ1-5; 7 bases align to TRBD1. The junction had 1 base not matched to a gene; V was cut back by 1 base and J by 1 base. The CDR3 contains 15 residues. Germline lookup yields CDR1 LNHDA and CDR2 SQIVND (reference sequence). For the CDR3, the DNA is TGTGCCAGTAGTATAGTGGGACAGAGCAATCAGCCCCAGCATTTT. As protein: CASSIVGQSNQPQHF.

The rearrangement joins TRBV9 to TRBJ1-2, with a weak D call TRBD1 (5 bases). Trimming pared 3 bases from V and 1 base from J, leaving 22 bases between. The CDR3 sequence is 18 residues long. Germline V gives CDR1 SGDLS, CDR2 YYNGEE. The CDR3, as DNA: TGTGCCAGCAGCGAGACCCCCACTTCGGGGCTTGGTAACTATGGCTACACCTTC. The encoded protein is CASSETPTSGLGNYGYTF.

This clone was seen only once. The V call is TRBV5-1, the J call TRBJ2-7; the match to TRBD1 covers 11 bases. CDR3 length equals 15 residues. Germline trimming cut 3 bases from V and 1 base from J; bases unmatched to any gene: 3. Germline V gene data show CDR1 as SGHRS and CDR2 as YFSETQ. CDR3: CASSYGQGASYEQYF. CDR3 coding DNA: TGCGCCAGCAGCTACGGACAGGGGGCATCCTACGAGCAGTACTTC.

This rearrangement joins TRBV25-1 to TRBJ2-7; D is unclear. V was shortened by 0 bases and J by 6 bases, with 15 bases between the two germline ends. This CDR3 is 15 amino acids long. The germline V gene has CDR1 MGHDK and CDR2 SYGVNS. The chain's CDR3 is CASSEYDGRTGEQYF. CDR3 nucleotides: TGTGCCAGCAGTGAATATGACGGCAGGACGGGCGAGCAGTACTTC.

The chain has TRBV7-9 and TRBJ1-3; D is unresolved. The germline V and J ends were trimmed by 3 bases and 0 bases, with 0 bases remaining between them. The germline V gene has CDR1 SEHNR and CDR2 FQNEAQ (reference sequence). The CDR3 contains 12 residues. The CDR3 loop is CASSFSGNTIYF. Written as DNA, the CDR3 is TGTGCCAGCAGCTTCTCTGGAAACACCATATATTTT.

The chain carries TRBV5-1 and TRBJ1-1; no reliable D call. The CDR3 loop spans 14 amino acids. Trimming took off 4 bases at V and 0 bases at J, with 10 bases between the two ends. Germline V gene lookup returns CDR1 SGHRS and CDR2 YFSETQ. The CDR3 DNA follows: TGCGCCAGCAGCGTCGCAGATTTGAACACTGAAGCTTTCTTT. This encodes CASSVADLNTEAFF. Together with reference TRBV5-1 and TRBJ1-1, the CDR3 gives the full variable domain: KAGVTQTPRYLIKTRGQQVTLSCSPISGHRSVSWYQQTPGQGLQFLFEYFSETQRNKGNFPGRFSGRQFSNSRSEMNVSTLELGDSALYLCASSVADLNTEAFFGQGTRLTVV.

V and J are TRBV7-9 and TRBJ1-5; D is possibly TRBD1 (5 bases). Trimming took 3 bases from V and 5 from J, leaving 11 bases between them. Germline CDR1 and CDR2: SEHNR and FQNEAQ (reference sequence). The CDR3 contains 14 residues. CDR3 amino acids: CASSLGTVDQPQHF. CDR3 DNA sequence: TGTGCCAGCAGCTTGGGGACGGTTGATCAGCCCCAGCATTTT. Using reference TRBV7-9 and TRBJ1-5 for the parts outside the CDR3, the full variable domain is DTGVSQNPRHKITKRGQNVTFRCDPISEHNRLYWYRQTLGQGPEFLTYFQNEAQLEKSRLLSDRFSAERPKGSFSTLEIQRTEQGDSAMYLCASSLGTVDQPQHFGDGTRLSIL.

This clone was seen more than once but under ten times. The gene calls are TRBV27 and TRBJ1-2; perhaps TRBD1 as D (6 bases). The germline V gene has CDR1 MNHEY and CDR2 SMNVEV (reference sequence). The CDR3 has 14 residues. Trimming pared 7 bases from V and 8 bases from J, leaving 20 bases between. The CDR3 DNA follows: TGTGCCAGCAAGTTGGTGGTGGCAGGGGACGGCTACACCTTC. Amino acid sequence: CASKLVVAGDGYTF.

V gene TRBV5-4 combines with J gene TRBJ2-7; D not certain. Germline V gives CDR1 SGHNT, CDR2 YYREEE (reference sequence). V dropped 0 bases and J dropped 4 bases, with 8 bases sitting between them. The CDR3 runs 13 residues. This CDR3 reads CASSLGVGYEQYF. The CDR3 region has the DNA TGTGCCAGCAGCTTGGGGGTGGGTTACGAGCAGTACTTC.

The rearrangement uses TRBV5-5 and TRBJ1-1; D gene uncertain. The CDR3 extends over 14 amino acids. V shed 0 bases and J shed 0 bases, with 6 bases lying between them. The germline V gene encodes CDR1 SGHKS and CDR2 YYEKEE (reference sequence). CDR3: CASSLDYMNTEAFF. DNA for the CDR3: TGTGCCAGCAGCTTGGATTACATGAACACTGAAGCTTTCTTT. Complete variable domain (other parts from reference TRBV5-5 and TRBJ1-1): DAGVTQSPTHLIKTRGQQVTLRCSPISGHKSVSWYQQVLGQGPQFIFQYYEKEERGRGNFPDRFSARQFPNYSSELNVNALLLGDSALYLCASSLDYMNTEAFFGQGTRLTVV.

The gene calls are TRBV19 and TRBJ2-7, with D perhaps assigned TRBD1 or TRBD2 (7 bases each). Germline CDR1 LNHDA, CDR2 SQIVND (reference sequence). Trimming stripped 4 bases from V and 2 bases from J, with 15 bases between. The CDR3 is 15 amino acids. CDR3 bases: TGTGCCAGTAGTACCACCAGGGGGGGTGCCTACGAGCAGTACTTC. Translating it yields CASSTTRGGAYEQYF.

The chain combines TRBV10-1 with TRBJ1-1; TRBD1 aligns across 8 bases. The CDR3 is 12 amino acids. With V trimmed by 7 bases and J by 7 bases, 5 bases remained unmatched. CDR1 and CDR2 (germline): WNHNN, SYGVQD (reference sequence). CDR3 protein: CASNTGQGEAFF. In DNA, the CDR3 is TGCGCCAGCAATACCGGACAGGGTGAAGCTTTCTTT.

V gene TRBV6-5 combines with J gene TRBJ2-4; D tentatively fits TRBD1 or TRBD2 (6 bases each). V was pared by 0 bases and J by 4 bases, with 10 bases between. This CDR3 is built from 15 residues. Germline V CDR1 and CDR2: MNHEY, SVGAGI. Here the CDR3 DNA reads TGTGCCAGCAGTTACTCGAGAGGGGGGAAAAACATTCAGTACTTC. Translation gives CASSYSRGGKNIQYF.

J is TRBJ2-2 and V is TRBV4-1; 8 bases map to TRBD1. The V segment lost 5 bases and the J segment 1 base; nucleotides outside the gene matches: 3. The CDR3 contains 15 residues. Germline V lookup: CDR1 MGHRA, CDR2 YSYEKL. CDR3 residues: CASSWGQVNTGELFF. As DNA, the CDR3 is TGCGCCAGCAGCTGGGGACAGGTGAACACCGGGGAGCTGTTTTTT.

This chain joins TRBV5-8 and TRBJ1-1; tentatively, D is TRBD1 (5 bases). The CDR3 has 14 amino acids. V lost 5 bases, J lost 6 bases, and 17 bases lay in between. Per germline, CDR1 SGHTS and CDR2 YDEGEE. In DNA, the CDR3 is TGTGCCAGCAGGGAGGCCGGGGGTTGGCCTGAAGCTTTCTTT. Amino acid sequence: CASREAGGWPEAFF.

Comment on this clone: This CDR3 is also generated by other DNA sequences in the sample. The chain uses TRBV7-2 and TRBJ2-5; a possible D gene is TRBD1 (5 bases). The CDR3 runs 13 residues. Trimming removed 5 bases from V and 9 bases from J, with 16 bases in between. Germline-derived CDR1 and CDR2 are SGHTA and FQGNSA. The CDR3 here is CASSPDSLSPQYF. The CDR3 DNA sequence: TGTGCCAGCAGCCCCGACAGTTTGTCGCCCCAGTACTTC. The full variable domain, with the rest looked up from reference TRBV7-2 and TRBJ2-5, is GAGVSQSPSNKVTEKGKDVELRCDPISGHTALYWYRQSLGQGLEFLIYFQGNSAPDKSGLPSDRFSAERTGGSVSTLTIQRTQQEDSAVYLCASSPDSLSPQYFGPGTRLLVL.

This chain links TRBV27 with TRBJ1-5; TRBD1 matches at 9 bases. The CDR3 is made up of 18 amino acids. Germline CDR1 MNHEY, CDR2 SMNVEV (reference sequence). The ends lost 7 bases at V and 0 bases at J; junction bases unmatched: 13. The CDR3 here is CASKLGPGQGGSNQPQHF. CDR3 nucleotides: TGTGCCAGCAAACTAGGGCCGGGACAGGGAGGTAGCAATCAGCCCCAGCATTTT.

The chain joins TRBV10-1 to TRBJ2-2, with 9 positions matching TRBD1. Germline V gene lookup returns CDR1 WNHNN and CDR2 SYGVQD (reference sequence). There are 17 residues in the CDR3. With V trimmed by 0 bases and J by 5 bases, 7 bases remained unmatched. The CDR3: CASSESGTGSLTGELFF. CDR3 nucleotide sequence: TGCGCCAGCAGTGAGTCGGGGACAGGGTCCCTAACCGGGGAGCTGTTTTTT.

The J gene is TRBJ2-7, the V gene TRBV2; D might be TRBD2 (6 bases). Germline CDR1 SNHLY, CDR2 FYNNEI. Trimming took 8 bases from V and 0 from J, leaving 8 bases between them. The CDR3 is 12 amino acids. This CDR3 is CASGGSSYEQYF. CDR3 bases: TGTGCCAGCGGGGGGAGCTCCTACGAGCAGTACTTC.